This T cell receptor (beta chain) originates from a study of T cell changes during pregnancy in multiple sclerosis. The protocol was immunoSEQ multiplex PCR, while the TCRdb copy is restricted to in-frame clones and leaves out a portion. The data contain roughly 100,000 clones, about 90% of them singletons. The receptor's source is a female donor with multiple sclerosis, enrolled in a pregnancy study. This sample comprised peripheral blood, obtained after pregnancy.

The chain's CDR3 is CASSLKGAASYEQYF. For the CDR3, the DNA is TGCGCCAGCAGCTTGAAGGGAGCCGCTTCCTACGAGCAGTACTTC. V is TRBV5-1 and J is TRBJ2-7; the D gene is possibly TRBD2 (5 bases). CDR3 length equals 15 residues. The germline V gene encodes CDR1 SGHRS and CDR2 YFSETQ. Trimming shortened V by 1 base and J by 1 base, and 12 bases separated the two germline ends.